The following is a TCR beta chain sequence with its context. Germline V CDR1 and CDR2: MNHEY, SVGAGI. Germline trimming cut 6 bases from V and 14 bases from J; bases unmatched to any gene: 16. The CDR3 consists of 15 residues. The entry originates in a study of blood T cell repertoires in COVID-19. Looking at the study overall: PBMCs, B-cell-depleted T cells, or T cells were the source of the cDNA or gDNA that made up the material.

The repertoire was sequenced with immunoSEQ multiplex PCR; TCRdb's copy has only in-frame clones and lacks some. The sample has some 180,000 clones, around nine tenths seen once. The source material was peripheral blood. V gene TRBV6-5 combines with J gene TRBJ2-1; 10 bases are shared with TRBD2. The TCR was taken from a man aged 60-69 years with active or convalescent COVID-19. As DNA, the CDR3 is TGTGCCAGCAGACCGCCTACTAGCGGGGCAACCCCAGAGTTCTTC. Its protein is CASRPPTSGATPEFF.